This T cell receptor (beta chain) came from a study of blood T cell repertoires in COVID-19. Study details: Both acute and convalescent COVID-19 samples were obtained from the United States, Italy and Spain.

Using immunoSEQ multiplex PCR, the repertoire was profiled, and TCRdb retains in-frame clones only, with some absent. The table has fewer than 250,000 clones, 80% to 85% seen once. V lost 6 bases to trimming and J lost 8 bases; unmatched junction nucleotides: 5. In germline, CDR1 is SGDLS, CDR2 YYNGEE. CDR3 length: 13 amino acids. The source of this sequence is a woman between 45 and 65 years old with acute COVID-19. What was sequenced was PBMCs or T cells enriched from blood (not recorded which). This chain joins TRBV9 and TRBJ1-6; TRBD1 matches 7 bases. The CDR3 DNA is TGTGCCAGCAACAGGGGTGATGATTCACCCCTCCACTTT. Its translation is CASNRGDDSPLHF.